One and the same sample provided the 11 T cell receptor beta chains below, sequenced in a study of shared clonotypes between healthy human individuals. The assay was immunoSEQ multiplex PCR, and TCRdb's table has in-frame clones only and misses some. The table records about 2.1 million clones, approximately 94% of them present only once. Naive-designated CD8 cells lacked CD45RO, were positively enriched for CCR7, and omitted terminally differentiated effector memory CD45RA+ cells. Material: naive CD8+ T cells from PBMCs. These receptors were obtained from a man aged 18 to 30 in good health. Some clones in this sample may be carry-over from other donors' samples.

The chain links TRBV19 to TRBJ2-7; D is unclear. V lost 3 bases to trimming and J lost 2 bases, with 14 bases between them. The CDR3 has 15 amino acids. Germline values: CDR1 LNHDA, CDR2 SQIVND (reference sequence). CDR3 bases: TGTGCCAGTAGTATCGGGCGGCATCGAACCTACGAGCAGTACTTC. It codes for CASSIGRHRTYEQYF.

The chain joins TRBV27 to TRBJ2-5, with 10 positions matching TRBD1. The germline CDR1 and CDR2 sequences are MNHEY and SMNVEV (reference sequence). The V and J ends lost 6 bases and 4 bases, in that order; junction bases with no gene match: 8. The CDR3 totals 15 residues. The CDR3 sequence is CASRGQGDFLETQYF. Written as DNA, the CDR3 is TGTGCCAGCAGAGGACAGGGGGATTTCCTAGAGACCCAGTACTTC.

The chain is built from TRBV28 and TRBJ2-5; no definite D call. Deletions cut 1 base from V and 4 bases from J, with 16 bases between. The germline V gene encodes CDR1 MDHEN and CDR2 SYDVKM. There are 16 residues in the CDR3. The CDR3 loop reads CASSLFKQWRGETQYF. DNA for the CDR3: TGTGCCAGCAGTTTATTTAAACAATGGAGAGGAGAGACCCAGTACTTC.

The rearrangement uses TRBV5-1 and TRBJ1-1; 7 nucleotides agree with TRBD1. V shed 3 bases, J shed 7 bases, and the junction held 15 bases outside the gene matches. The germline V gene encodes CDR1 SGHRS and CDR2 YFSETQ. The CDR3 consists of 16 residues. The CDR3 reads CASSSTLTGTAIEAFF. Here the CDR3 DNA reads TGCGCCAGCAGCTCCACTCTTACCGGGACAGCAATTGAAGCTTTCTTT.

The chain has TRBV19 and TRBJ2-2, with 12 bases identical to TRBD2. J was trimmed by 0 bases and V by 8 bases; bases with no gene match: 4. CDR1 is LNHDA and CDR2 is SQIVND in the germline V gene (reference sequence). This CDR3 has 16 residues. The CDR3 loop is CASLSSGRANTGELFF. CDR3 nucleotide sequence: TGTGCCAGTCTCTCTAGCGGGAGGGCGAACACCGGGGAGCTGTTTTTT.

The rearrangement joins TRBV27 to TRBJ1-4; unclear D gene. Trimming took 4 bases from V and 3 from J, leaving 9 bases between them. Germline V lookup: CDR1 MNHEY, CDR2 SMNVEV (reference sequence). CDR3 size: 14 residues. In DNA form, the CDR3 reads TGTGCCAGCAGTTGGTGGGGATCTAATGAAAAACTGTTTTTT. Translating gives CASSWWGSNEKLFF. The variable domain in full, with the rest retrieved from reference TRBV27 and TRBJ1-4, is EAQVTQNPRYLITVTGKKLTVTCSQNMNHEYMSWYRQDPGLGLRQIYYSMNVEVTDKGDVPEGYKVSRKEKRNFPLILESPSPNQTSLYFCASSWWGSNEKLFFGSGTQLSVL.

Turning to this clone: At the DNA level, this CDR3 is encoded by other sequences in the same sample as well. This chain connects TRBV27 to TRBJ2-7, with 11 bases lining up with TRBD1. V shed 5 bases, J shed 3 bases, and the junction held 3 bases outside the gene matches. Germline V lookup: CDR1 MNHEY, CDR2 SMNVEV (reference sequence). The CDR3 is 14 amino acids. The CDR3, as DNA: TGTGCCAGCAGTCCAGGGACAGGGGGCTACGAGCAGTACTTC. It specifies CASSPGTGGYEQYF.

The J gene is TRBJ1-2, the V gene TRBV28, with 7 bases matching TRBD1. With 5 bases clipped from V and 4 bases from J, the junction kept 4 bases outside the gene matches. Germline assignment: CDR1 MDHEN and CDR2 SYDVKM. The CDR3 contains 13 residues. Here the CDR3 DNA reads TGTGCCAGCAGTCGGGACAGCGTCTATGGCTACACCTTC. Encoded protein: CASSRDSVYGYTF.

The chain couples TRBV30 to TRBJ1-5; no clear D. CDR1 is GTSNPN and CDR2 is SVGIG in the germline V gene (reference sequence). The V and J ends lost 5 bases and 3 bases respectively, with 11 bases between them. The CDR3 is made up of 13 amino acids. CDR3 protein: CAWDRGNNQPQHF. CDR3 bases: TGTGCCTGGGATCGGGGAAACAATCAGCCCCAGCATTTT.

CDR3 in amino acids: CATSTRDRGFHEQYF. CDR3 in DNA: TGTGCCACCAGCACCCGGGACAGGGGGTTCCACGAGCAGTACTTC. The chain employs TRBV15 and TRBJ2-7; 11 bases line up with TRBD1. The V segment lost 4 bases and the J segment 5 bases; nucleotides outside the gene matches: 7. CDR3 length equals 15 residues. Germline V gives CDR1 LNHNV, CDR2 YYDKDF (reference sequence).

The chain has TRBV9 and TRBJ2-7, with TRBD1 matching 7 bases. V shed 0 bases and J 6 bases; nucleotides not matched to a gene: 15. The V gene's germline CDR1 is SGDLS and CDR2 YYNGEE. The CDR3 covers 17 residues. The CDR3 here is CASSVGKGAPLMSEQYF. The CDR3, as DNA: TGTGCCAGCAGCGTAGGTAAGGGGGCTCCTCTAATGAGCGAGCAGTACTTC.